This T cell receptor beta chain is drawn from a study of CD8+ T cells in alopecia areata. Whole-study results and caveats: Sequencing of scalp samples also includes resident alphabeta T cells from normal skin. There was only one nonresponder, so it was unclear how baseline CD8+ expansion relates to response.

TCR sequencing used cDNA made by reverse transcription of extracted RNA. The repertoire was sequenced with immunoSEQ multiplex PCR; TCRdb's copy has only in-frame clones and lacks some. The profile shows over 200,000 clones, 64% of them singletons. In regard to this clone: Its antigen is undetermined.

Treatment meaning: oral pan-JAK inhibitor, 5-10 mg twice daily. The J segment lost 0 bases and the V segment lost 0 bases, leaving 5 bases of the junction unmatched. CDR1 and CDR2 (germline): SGHAT, FQNNGV. This CDR3 comprises 17 residues. The source material was CD4+ T cells sorted from blood, sampled at week 4, from a patient treated with tofacitinib. The V gene is TRBV11-2, the J gene TRBJ2-5; TRBD2 matches at 9 bases. This sequence was found in a human donor with alopecia areata. The CDR3 nucleotides read TGTGCCAGCAGCTTAGATGGACTAGCGACGTACCAAGAGACCCAGTACTTC. Translation gives CASSLDGLATYQETQYF.